The 4 T cell receptor beta chains below were found in one sample sequenced in a study of blood T cell repertoires in COVID-19 (TCRdb year 2020). The library came from the immunoSEQ multiplex PCR assay. In its TCRdb copy, this immuneACCESS table keeps in-frame sequences only and misses some clones. Where compared with another copy, unresolved V genes explain less than half of these, and the others have no known cause. Present in this sample are 150,000 to 200,000 clones, about 89% of which were seen just once. About 6.7% of the sample is held by the ten biggest clonotypes. Sequencing was carried out using peripheral blood. The source of these receptors is a man in his forties with acute or convalescent COVID-19.

The chain employs TRBV6-5 and TRBJ2-5, with 10 bases identical to TRBD1. Germline CDR1 is MNHEY and CDR2 is SVGAGI. Unmatched junction bases numbered 5, after V lost 9 bases and J lost 7 bases. This CDR3 spans 12 amino acids. CDR3 protein: CASRQGAGTQYF. For the CDR3, the DNA is TGTGCCAGTAGACAGGGGGCCGGGACCCAGTACTTC.

The chain links TRBV3-1 (or the pseudogene TRBV3-2) to TRBJ2-7, with 9 bases that match TRBD1. The V gene's germline CDR1 is LGHDT and CDR2 YNNKEL (reference sequence). CDR3 length equals 16 residues. Trimming took 4 bases from V and 1 from J; bases not matched to a gene: 8. The CDR3 sequence is CASSLGPGQGSYEQYF. For the CDR3, the DNA is TGTGCCAGCAGCCTTGGCCCGGGACAGGGTTCCTACGAGCAGTACTTC.

The chain employs TRBV27 and TRBJ1-4, with a possible D match to TRBD1 (6 bases). Germline CDR1 reads MNHEY; CDR2 reads SMNVEV (reference sequence). This CDR3 has 14 residues. V was cut by 8 bases and J by 5 bases, with 15 bases left in between. CDR3 nucleotide sequence: TGTGCCAGCGCAAACAGGGCCTTAAATGAAAAACTGTTTTTT. Translated: CASANRALNEKLFF.

The V gene is TRBV3-1 (or the pseudogene TRBV3-2), the J gene TRBJ2-5, with 9 bases matching TRBD1. J gave up 5 bases and V 3 bases, and 7 bases lay outside the gene matches. Germline V gives CDR1 LGHDT, CDR2 YNNKEL (reference sequence). The length of the CDR3 is 15 residues. CDR3 sequence: CASSHINRGQETQYF. CDR3 sequence (DNA): TGTGCCAGCAGCCATATAAACAGGGGGCAGGAGACCCAGTACTTC.